The next 25 T cell receptor beta chains were all read from a single sample in a study of cytomegalovirus exposure and HLA in healthy donors. 60 Vbeta and 13 Jbeta primers were used in PCR. The data were produced by immunoSEQ multiplex PCR, yet TCRdb's version contains in-frame clones alone and is incomplete. The sample yields approximately 110,000 clones, of which the top ten take up about 0.58%. Sequencing was performed on PBMCs. The receptors come from a man over 45 in good health and CMV-seronegative.

The V and J genes are TRBV30 and TRBJ2-5; TRBD2 agrees at 11 bases. Trimming at V came to 7 bases and at J to 5 bases, leaving 18 bases not matched to a gene. This CDR3 has 17 residues. CDR1 GTSNPN and CDR2 SVGIG come from the germline V gene (reference sequence). CDR3: CAYATGTSGNPRETQYF. The CDR3 DNA reads TGTGCCTATGCAACTGGGACTAGCGGAAACCCTAGGGAGACCCAGTACTTC.

The chain has TRBV10-3 and TRBJ1-1, with D unresolved. CDR1 ENHRY and CDR2 SYGVKD come from the germline V gene. The CDR3 loop spans 13 amino acids. V was trimmed by 3 bases and J by 1 base, leaving 6 bases between them. The CDR3 sequence: CAISDGENTEAFF. The CDR3 bases are TGTGCCATCAGTGACGGAGAGAACACTGAAGCTTTCTTT.

This chain links TRBV6-1 with TRBJ1-5, with unresolved D. Germline V gene sequence: CDR1 MNHNS, CDR2 SASEGT. V was cut by 4 bases and J by 2 bases, with 15 bases left in between. The CDR3 contains 16 residues. CDR3 bases: TGTGCCAGCAGTGTGTTTGGAGCGGGTGGCAATCAGCCCCAGCATTTT. It specifies CASSVFGAGGNQPQHF.

This chain links TRBV12-5 with TRBJ1-1, with D maybe TRBD1 (5 bases). The CDR3 spans 15 residues. Germline CDR1 reads LGHNT; CDR2 reads FRNRAP. V was shortened by 5 bases and J by 3 bases, with 16 bases between the two germline ends. The DNA of the CDR3 is TGTGCTAGTGGTCTTCGACAGACCCGGGACACTGAAGCTTTCTTT. Its translation is CASGLRQTRDTEAFF.

This sequence joins TRBV6-6 and TRBJ2-6; TRBD2 is a possible D gene (5 bases). The length of the CDR3 is 16 residues. The germline V gene has CDR1 MNHNY and CDR2 SVGAGI (reference sequence). Trimming took off 5 bases at V and 1 base at J, with 12 bases between the two ends. The CDR3 here is CASSPPGGSGANVLTF. DNA of the CDR3: TGTGCCAGCAGTCCGCCCGGCGGGTCTGGGGCCAACGTCCTGACTTTC.

The chain employs TRBV7-9 and TRBJ1-2; no clear D gene. Per germline, CDR1 SEHNR and CDR2 FQNEAQ (reference sequence). V was clipped by 5 bases and J by 4 bases, with 11 bases between them. The CDR3 runs to 13 residues. CDR3 coding DNA: TGTGCCAGCAGCCCAAGGGAGGGCTATGGCTACACCTTC. Translated, it gives CASSPREGYGYTF. Full variable domain (rest looked up from reference TRBV7-9 and TRBJ1-2): DTGVSQNPRHKITKRGQNVTFRCDPISEHNRLYWYRQTLGQGPEFLTYFQNEAQLEKSRLLSDRFSAERPKGSFSTLEIQRTEQGDSAMYLCASSPREGYGYTFGSGTRLTVV.

To note about this clone: Other nucleotide sequences from this sample produce the same CDR3. V usage is TRBV7-2 and J usage is TRBJ1-1; D may be TRBD1 (5 bases). The germline gives CDR1 SGHTA, CDR2 FQGNSA. The V gene lost 0 bases and the J gene lost 2 bases, with 7 bases spanning the gap. This CDR3 is 14 amino acids long. CDR3 residues: CASSLARGNTEAFF. DNA for the CDR3: TGTGCCAGCAGCTTAGCTAGGGGTAACACTGAAGCTTTCTTT.

The genes are TRBV6-5 and TRBJ2-7, with no clear D. The CDR3 runs 13 residues. Germline V gene data show CDR1 as MNHEY and CDR2 as SVGAGI. V was pared by 5 bases and J by 1 base, with 9 bases between. The CDR3 loop reads CASSIQNSYEQYF. The CDR3 coding sequence is TGTGCCAGCAGTATTCAGAATTCCTACGAGCAGTACTTC.

About this clone: Here the CDR3 omits its conserved ending phenylalanine or tryptophan, so a read error is the likely source. The DNA is omitted, as the CDR3 cannot be located on it reliably, and the CDR3 follows TCRdb's listing. J is TRBJ2-7 and V is TRBV23-1; no check of the table's D call, TRBD1, against the DNA was made. TRBV23-1 is recorded as an ORF, its role being uncertain. Inclusive of both ends, the CDR3 amounts to 10 amino acids. The CDR3 loop is CASTTRTGPL.

The V gene is TRBV9, the J gene TRBJ2-3; tentative D call: TRBD2 (7 bases). Trimming left V 4 bases short and J 0 bases short, with 12 bases between. Germline CDR1 SGDLS, CDR2 YYNGEE. The length of the CDR3 is 15 residues. Written as DNA, the CDR3 is TGTGCCAGCAGCAGAGGGGGGGGCAGCACAGATACGCAGTATTTT. It encodes CASSRGGGSTDTQYF.

The chain uses TRBV29-1 and TRBJ2-3; TRBD1 agrees at 7 bases. CDR1 is SQVTM, CDR2 ANQGSEA, per germline. V dropped 7 bases and J dropped 2; count of bases not matched to a gene: 9. There are 14 residues in the CDR3. CDR3 DNA: TGCAGCGCCTGGACAGGAAGAACCACAGATACGCAGTATTTT. Amino acids: CSAWTGRTTDTQYF.

The chain uses TRBV15 and TRBJ2-7; TRBD1 agrees at 10 bases. The ends lost 0 bases at V and 2 bases at J; junction bases unmatched: 4. The CDR3 loop spans 16 amino acids. In germline, CDR1 is LNHNV, CDR2 YYDKDF (reference sequence). The CDR3 DNA follows: TGTGCCACCAGCAGAGATCGGGGGACAGGGGCCTACGAGCAGTACTTC. Its protein is CATSRDRGTGAYEQYF. Based on the CDR3 plus reference TRBV15 and TRBJ2-7, the full variable domain is DAMVIQNPRYQVTQFGKPVTLSCSQTLNHNVMYWYQQKSSQAPKLLFHYYDKDFNNEADTPDNFQSRRPNTSFCFLDIRSPGLGDTAMYLCATSRDRGTGAYEQYFGPGTRLTVT.

The chain carries TRBV7-9 and TRBJ2-7, with TRBD2 identical over 10 bases. After removal of 5 bases from V and 2 bases from J, the junction contained 6 bases not matched to a gene. The germline CDR1 and CDR2 sequences are SEHNR and FQNEAQ (reference sequence). The CDR3 runs to 15 residues. This CDR3 reads CASSPSGLAAYEQYF. As DNA, the CDR3 is TGTGCCAGCAGCCCCAGCGGACTAGCGGCCTACGAGCAGTACTTC.

J is TRBJ1-1 and V is TRBV4-3; maybe TRBD1 (6 bases). V was pared by 3 bases and J by 7 bases, with 21 bases between. Germline V lookup: CDR1 LGHNA, CDR2 YSLEER. The CDR3 contains 16 residues. CDR3 in amino acids: CASSHSWTEGTNEAFF. The DNA for the CDR3 is TGCGCCAGCAGCCATAGCTGGACAGAAGGAACGAATGAAGCTTTCTTT.

On this clone itself: Other DNA sequences in the same sample also yield this CDR3. The chain recombines TRBV5-1 with TRBJ1-1, with 7 bases identical to TRBD1. The CDR3 runs 15 residues. Per germline, CDR1 SGHRS and CDR2 YFSETQ. With V trimmed by 4 bases and J by 0 bases, 6 bases remained unmatched. The CDR3 reads CASSLGTALNTEAFF. The CDR3 DNA reads as TGCGCCAGCAGCCTAGGGACAGCCTTGAACACTGAAGCTTTCTTT. The variable domain in full, with the rest retrieved from reference TRBV5-1 and TRBJ1-1, is KAGVTQTPRYLIKTRGQQVTLSCSPISGHRSVSWYQQTPGQGLQFLFEYFSETQRNKGNFPGRFSGRQFSNSRSEMNVSTLELGDSALYLCASSLGTALNTEAFFGQGTRLTVV.

The V gene is TRBV7-9, the J gene TRBJ2-5; D is possibly TRBD1 (6 bases). Between the trimmed V and J ends, which lost 5 bases and 4 bases, there was a span of 11 bases. The CDR3 is 13 residues long. The germline V gene encodes CDR1 SEHNR and CDR2 FQNEAQ (reference sequence). CDR3 bases: TGTGCCAGCAGCCAGGGGCGTGTAGAGACCCAGTACTTC. This translates into CASSQGRVETQYF.

V is TRBV5-4 and J is TRBJ2-5, with TRBD2 identical over 9 bases. The V gene end was trimmed by 6 bases and the J gene end by 5 bases; junction bases not matched to a gene: 8. In germline, CDR1 is SGHNT, CDR2 YYREEE (reference sequence). The CDR3 length is 14 residues. CDR3 nucleotide sequence: TGTGCCAGCATAGAGTCAGGGACTAGCGAGACCCAGTACTTC. It specifies CASIESGTSETQYF.

V and J are TRBV10-3 and TRBJ1-2; TRBD1 is a possible D gene (6 bases). The germline gives CDR1 ENHRY, CDR2 SYGVKD. V was cut by 3 bases and J by 4 bases, with 9 bases left in between. The CDR3 consists of 13 residues. CDR3 DNA sequence: TGTGCCATCAGTGACCAGGGGATCTATGGCTACACCTTC. Translation: CAISDQGIYGYTF.

To note about this clone: At one end, the junction sequence differs from germline, possibly due to a read error. The same CDR3 arises from other DNA sequences in this sample as well. This chain uses TRBV4-3 with TRBJ1-2; D might be TRBD1 (6 bases). This CDR3 is 17 amino acids long. Germline values: CDR1 LGHNA, CDR2 YSLEER. The CDR3 DNA is TGCGCCAGCAGTCAAGCTCTGCCGTCCAGGGGTGACTATGGCTACACCTTC. It codes for CASSQALPSRGDYGYTF.

The chain is built from TRBV13 and TRBJ2-2; tentatively, D is TRBD2 (5 bases). V was cut by 5 bases and J by 6 bases, with 7 bases left in between. Germline loops: CDR1 PRHDT, CDR2 FYEKMQ (reference sequence). CDR3 length: 12 amino acids. The CDR3 region has the DNA TGTGCCAGCAGCCTACTAGCCGGGGAGCTGTTTTTT. This sequence encodes CASSLLAGELFF.

The chain has TRBV7-9 and TRBJ1-1; 10 bases map to TRBD1. CDR1 and CDR2 from the germline V gene are SEHNR and FQNEAQ (reference sequence). V dropped 0 bases and J dropped 10; count of bases not matched to a gene: 5. The CDR3 has 14 residues. CDR3 DNA sequence: TGTGCCAGCAGCTTAGCGGGACAGGGGATAGGAGCTTTCTTT. This encodes CASSLAGQGIGAFF.

The chain couples TRBV5-1 to TRBJ1-2, with D unresolved. CDR3 size: 14 residues. V was clipped by 0 bases and J by 3 bases, with 9 bases between them. Germline loops: CDR1 SGHRS, CDR2 YFSETQ. The CDR3 DNA reads TGCGCCAGCAGCTTGGGCTTGGCAGACTATGGCTACACCTTC. The encoded protein is CASSLGLADYGYTF.

The chain employs TRBV9 and TRBJ2-1; 7 bases line up with TRBD1. Germline V gene data show CDR1 as SGDLS and CDR2 as YYNGEE. The CDR3 is 15 amino acids. The J segment lost 7 bases and the V segment lost 4 bases, leaving 11 bases of the junction unmatched. CDR3 region: CASSPTGTVSNEQFF. The CDR3 coding sequence is TGTGCCAGCAGCCCCACCGGGACAGTTTCAAATGAGCAGTTCTTC.

This chain joins TRBV2 and TRBJ2-1, with 9 positions matching TRBD2. Germline values: CDR1 SNHLY, CDR2 FYNNEI. The CDR3 has 15 residues. V lost 4 bases to trimming and J lost 8 bases; unmatched junction nucleotides: 9. The DNA for the CDR3 is TGTGCCAGCAGTGGTTTGGCGGGGGGGCCATATGAGCAGTTCTTC. Amino acid sequence: CASSGLAGGPYEQFF.

The J gene is TRBJ1-5, the V gene TRBV18, with D possibly TRBD1 on 5 matching bases. The CDR3 consists of 14 residues. Trimming took 6 bases from V and 3 from J, leaving 12 bases between them. The germline gives CDR1 KGHSH, CDR2 LQKENI. The CDR3 DNA is TGTGCCAGCTCGAGCGGGACGGACAATCAGCCCCAGCATTTT. It yields the protein CASSSGTDNQPQHF.